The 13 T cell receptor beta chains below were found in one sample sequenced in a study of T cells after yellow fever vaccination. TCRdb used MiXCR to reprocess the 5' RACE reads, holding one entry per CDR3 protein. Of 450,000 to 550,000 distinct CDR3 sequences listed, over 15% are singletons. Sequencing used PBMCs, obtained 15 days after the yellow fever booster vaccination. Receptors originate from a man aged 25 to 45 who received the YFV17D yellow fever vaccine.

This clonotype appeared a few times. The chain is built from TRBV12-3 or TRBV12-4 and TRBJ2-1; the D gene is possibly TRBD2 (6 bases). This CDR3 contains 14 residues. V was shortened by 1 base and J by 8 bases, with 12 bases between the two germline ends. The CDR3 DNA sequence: TGTGCCAGCAGTTTAGGTGGGAGGCGGGATGAGCAGTTCTTC. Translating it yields CASSLGGRRDEQFF.

CDR3 DNA: TGTGCCAGCAGGAGAGGAGGCGAGAACACTGAAGCTTTCTTT. Residues: CASRRGGENTEAFF. The chain uses TRBV12-3 or TRBV12-4 and TRBJ1-1; D not resolved. V was shortened by 6 bases and J by 1 base, with 12 bases between the two germline ends. The CDR3 is 14 residues long.

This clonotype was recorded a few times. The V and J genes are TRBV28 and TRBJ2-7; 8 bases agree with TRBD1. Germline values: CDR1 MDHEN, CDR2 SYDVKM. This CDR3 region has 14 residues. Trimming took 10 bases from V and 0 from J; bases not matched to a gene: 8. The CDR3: CATDRGLNSYEQYF. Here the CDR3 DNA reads TGTGCCACCGACAGGGGCCTAAACTCCTACGAGCAGTACTTC.

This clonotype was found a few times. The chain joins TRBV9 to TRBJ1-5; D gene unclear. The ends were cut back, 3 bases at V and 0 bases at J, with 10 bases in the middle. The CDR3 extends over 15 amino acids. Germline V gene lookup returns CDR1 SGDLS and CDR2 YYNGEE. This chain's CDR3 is CASSASGYSNQPQHF. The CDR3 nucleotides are TGTGCCAGCAGCGCGTCGGGGTATAGCAATCAGCCCCAGCATTTT.

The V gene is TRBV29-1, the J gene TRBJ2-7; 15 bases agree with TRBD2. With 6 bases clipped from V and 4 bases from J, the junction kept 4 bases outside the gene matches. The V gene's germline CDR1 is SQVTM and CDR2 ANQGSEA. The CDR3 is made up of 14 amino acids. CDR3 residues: CSVRTSGRAYEQYF. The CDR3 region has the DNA TGCAGCGTGAGGACTAGCGGGAGGGCATACGAGCAGTACTTC.

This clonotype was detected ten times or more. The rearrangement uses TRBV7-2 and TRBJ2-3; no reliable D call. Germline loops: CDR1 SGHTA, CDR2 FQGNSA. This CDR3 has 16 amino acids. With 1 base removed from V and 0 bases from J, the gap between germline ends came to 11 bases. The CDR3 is CASSLDIATSTDTQYF. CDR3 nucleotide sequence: TGTGCCAGCAGCTTAGACATCGCCACTAGCACAGATACGCAGTATTTT.

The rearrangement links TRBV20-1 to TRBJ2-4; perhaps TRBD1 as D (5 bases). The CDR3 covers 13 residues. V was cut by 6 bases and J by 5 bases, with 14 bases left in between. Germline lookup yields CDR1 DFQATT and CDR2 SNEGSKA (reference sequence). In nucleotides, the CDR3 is TGCAGTGCCCCAACCAGGGTGGAAAACATTCAGTACTTC. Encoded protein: CSAPTRVENIQYF.

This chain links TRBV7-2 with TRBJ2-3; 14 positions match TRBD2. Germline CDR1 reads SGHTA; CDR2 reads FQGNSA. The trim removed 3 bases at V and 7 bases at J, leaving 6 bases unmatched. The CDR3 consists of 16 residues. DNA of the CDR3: TGTGCCAGCAGCTTGTTGGGACTAGCGGGAGCCAATACGCAGTATTTT. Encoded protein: CASSLLGLAGANTQYF.

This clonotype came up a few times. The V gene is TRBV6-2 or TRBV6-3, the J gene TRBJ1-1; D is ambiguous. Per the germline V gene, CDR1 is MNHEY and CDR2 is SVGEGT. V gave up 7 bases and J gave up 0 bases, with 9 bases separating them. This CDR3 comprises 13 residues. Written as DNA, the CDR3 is TGTGCCAGCATGGAATACATGAACACTGAAGCTTTCTTT. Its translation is CASMEYMNTEAFF.

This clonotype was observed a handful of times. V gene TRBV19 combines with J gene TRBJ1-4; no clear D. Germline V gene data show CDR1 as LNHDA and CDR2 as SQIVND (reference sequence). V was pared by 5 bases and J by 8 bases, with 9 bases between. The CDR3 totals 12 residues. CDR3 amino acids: CASSRGPEKLFF. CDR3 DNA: TGTGCCAGTAGTCGCGGGCCCGAAAAACTGTTTTTT.

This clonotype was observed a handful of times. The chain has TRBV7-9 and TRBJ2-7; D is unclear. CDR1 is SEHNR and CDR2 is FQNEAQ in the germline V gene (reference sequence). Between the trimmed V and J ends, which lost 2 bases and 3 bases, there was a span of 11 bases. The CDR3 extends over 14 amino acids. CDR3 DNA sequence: TGTGCCAGCAGCTTAAACGATGAGTTCTACGAGCAGTACTTC. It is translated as CASSLNDEFYEQYF.

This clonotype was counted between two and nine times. CDR3 residues: CASSEDTSAGPQHF. In DNA, the CDR3 is TGTGCCAGCAGTGAGGACACCTCGGCGGGGCCCCAGCATTTT. V gene TRBV6-1 combines with J gene TRBJ1-5; the D gene is possibly TRBD1 (5 bases). V was cut by 3 bases and J by 9 bases, with 15 bases left in between. Germline V lookup: CDR1 MNHNS, CDR2 SASEGT. This CDR3 region has 14 residues.

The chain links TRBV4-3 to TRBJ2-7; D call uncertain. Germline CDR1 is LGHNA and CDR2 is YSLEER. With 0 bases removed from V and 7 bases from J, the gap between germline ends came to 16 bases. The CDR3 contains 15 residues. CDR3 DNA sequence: TGCGCCAGCAGCCAAGACAGCAACCTTAACGGGGAGCAGTACTTC. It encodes CASSQDSNLNGEQYF.